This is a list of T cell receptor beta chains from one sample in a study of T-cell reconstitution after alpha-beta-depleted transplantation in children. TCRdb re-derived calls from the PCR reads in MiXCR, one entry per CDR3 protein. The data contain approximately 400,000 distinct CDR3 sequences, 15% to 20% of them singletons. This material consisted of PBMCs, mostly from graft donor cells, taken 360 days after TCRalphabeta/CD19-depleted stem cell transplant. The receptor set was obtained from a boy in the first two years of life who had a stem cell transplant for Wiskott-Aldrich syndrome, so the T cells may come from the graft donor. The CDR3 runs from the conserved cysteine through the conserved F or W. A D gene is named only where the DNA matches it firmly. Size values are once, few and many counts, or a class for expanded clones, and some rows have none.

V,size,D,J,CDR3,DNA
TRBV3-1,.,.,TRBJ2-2,CASSYGRTGELFF,TGTGCCAGCAGCTATGGGCGGACCGGGGAGCTGTTTTTT
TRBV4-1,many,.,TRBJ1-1,CASSKKDSIPEAFF,TGCGCCAGCAGCAAAAAGGACTCGATACCTGAAGCTTTCTTT
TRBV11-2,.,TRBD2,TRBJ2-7,CASSLKRGHYEQYF,TGTGCCAGCAGCTTAAAGCGGGGGCACTACGAGCAGTACTTC
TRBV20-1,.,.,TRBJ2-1,CSARQPTYNEQFF,TGCAGTGCAAGACAGCCTACCTACAATGAGCAGTTCTTC
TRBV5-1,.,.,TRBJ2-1,CASSPRLQISYNEQFF,TGCGCCAGCAGCCCTAGACTGCAAATCTCCTACAATGAGCAGTTCTTC
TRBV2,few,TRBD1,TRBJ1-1,CASSYTEGQFTEAFF,TGTGCCAGCAGTTATACTGAGGGACAGTTCACTGAAGCTTTCTTT
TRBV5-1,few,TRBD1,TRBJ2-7,CASSVQTGNEQYF,TGCGCCAGCAGCGTACAGACAGGGAACGAGCAGTACTTC
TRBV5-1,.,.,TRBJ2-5,CASSPTGGIAGTQETQYF,TGCGCCAGCAGCCCGACAGGGGGGATAGCGGGGACCCAAGAGACCCAGTACTTC
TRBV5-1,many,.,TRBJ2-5,CASSGGPQDQETQYF,TGCGCCAGCAGTGGGGGCCCACAGGACCAAGAGACCCAGTACTTC
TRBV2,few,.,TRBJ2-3,CASSERLTDTQYF,TGTGCCAGCAGTGAAAGGCTGACAGATACGCAGTATTTT
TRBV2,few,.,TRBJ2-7,CAITLNSYEQYF,TGTGCCATTACCCTGAACTCCTACGAGCAGTACTTC
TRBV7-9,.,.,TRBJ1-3,CASSLSGISGNTIYF,TGTGCCAGCAGCTTATCGGGGATCTCTGGAAACACCATATATTTT
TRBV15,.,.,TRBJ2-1,CATSHRDRIYNEQFF,TGTGCCACCTCCCATAGGGACCGAATCTACAATGAGCAGTTCTTC
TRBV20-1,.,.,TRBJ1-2,CSARPSYGYTF,TGCAGTGCTAGACCCAGCTATGGCTACACCTTC
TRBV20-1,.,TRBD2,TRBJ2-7,CSATTSGPSYEQYF,TGCAGTGCTACCACTAGCGGGCCTTCCTACGAGCAGTACTTC
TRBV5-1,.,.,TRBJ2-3,CASSLERVAGDTQYF,TGCGCCAGCAGCTTGGAAAGGGTGGCTGGGGATACGCAGTATTTT
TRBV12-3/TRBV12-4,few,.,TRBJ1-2,CASRGWDGYTF,TGTGCCAGCAGGGGATGGGATGGCTACACCTTC
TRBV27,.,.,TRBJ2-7,CASSLRGAGYEQYF,TGTGCCAGCAGTTTAAGGGGGGCCGGGTACGAGCAGTACTTC
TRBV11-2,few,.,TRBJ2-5,CASSLDRRETQYF,TGTGCCAGCAGCTTAGACAGGAGGGAGACCCAGTACTTC
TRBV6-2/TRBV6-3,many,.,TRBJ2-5,CASRILARKTQYF,TGTGCCAGCAGAATACTAGCAAGGAAGACCCAGTACTTC
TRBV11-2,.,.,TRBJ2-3,CASSEGPFGPTDTQYF,TGTGCCAGCAGCGAAGGCCCGTTCGGCCCCACAGATACGCAGTATTTT
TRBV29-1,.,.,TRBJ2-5,CSVDQGVEETQYF,TGCAGCGTTGATCAGGGAGTGGAAGAGACCCAGTACTTC
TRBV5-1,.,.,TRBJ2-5,CASSLGPVQETQYF,TGCGCCAGCAGCTTGGGCCCCGTCCAAGAGACCCAGTACTTC
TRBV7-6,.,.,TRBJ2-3,CASSLDWTDTQYF,TGTGCCAGCAGCTTAGACTGGACAGATACGCAGTATTTT
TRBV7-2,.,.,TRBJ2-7,CASSFLPPLTYEQYF,TGTGCCAGCAGCTTCTTACCACCCCTCACCTACGAGCAGTACTTC
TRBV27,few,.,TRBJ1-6,CASSSRGSYNSPLHF,TGTGCCAGCAGTTCGAGGGGGTCCTATAATTCACCCCTCCACTTT
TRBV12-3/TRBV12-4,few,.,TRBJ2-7,CASRLQGISYEQYF,TGTGCCAGCAGACTACAGGGAATCTCCTACGAGCAGTACTTC
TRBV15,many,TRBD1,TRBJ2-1,CATSTTPGQTYNEQFF,TGTGCCACCAGCACCACACCGGGACAGACCTACAATGAGCAGTTCTTC
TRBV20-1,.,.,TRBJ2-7,CSASGGQVEQYF,TGCAGTGCTAGTGGGGGCCAGGTCGAGCAGTACTTC
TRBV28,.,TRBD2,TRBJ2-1,CASSLWAGGTRGSGEQFF,TGTGCCAGCAGTTTATGGGCGGGCGGGACTAGAGGGTCCGGTGAGCAGTTCTTC
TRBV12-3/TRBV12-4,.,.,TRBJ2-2,CASSLSPRNTGELFF,TGTGCCAGCAGTTTGAGTCCCCGGAACACCGGGGAGCTGTTTTTT
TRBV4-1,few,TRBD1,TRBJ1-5,CASSQGLGTDSIRGNQPQHF,TGCGCCAGCAGCCAAGGACTCGGGACAGATTCGATTAGGGGCAATCAGCCCCAGCATTTT
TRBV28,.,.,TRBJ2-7,CASSSQARGPKYF,TGTGCCAGCAGTTCTCAGGCCAGGGGTCCAAAGTACTTC
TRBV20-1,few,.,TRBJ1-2,CSATEGYGYTF,TGCAGTGCTACGGAGGGGTATGGCTACACCTTC
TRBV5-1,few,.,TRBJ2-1,CASSSQGIPFYNEQFF,TGCGCCAGCAGCTCGCAGGGTATTCCTTTTTACAATGAGCAGTTCTTC
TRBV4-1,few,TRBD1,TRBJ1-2,CASSKASQTGSYGYTF,TGCGCCAGCAGCAAAGCCTCCCAGACAGGGTCCTATGGCTACACCTTC
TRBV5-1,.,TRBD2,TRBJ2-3,CASSLDAGGPDTQYF,TGCGCCAGCAGCTTGGATGCGGGGGGGCCTGATACGCAGTATTTT
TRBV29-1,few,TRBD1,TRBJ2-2,CSADRGGTGELFF,TGCAGCGCGGACAGGGGAGGCACCGGGGAGCTGTTTTTT
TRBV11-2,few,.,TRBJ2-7,CASSSEAVTYEQYF,TGTGCCAGCAGCTCAGAAGCAGTCACCTACGAGCAGTACTTC
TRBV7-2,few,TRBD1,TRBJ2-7,CASNSRTGSYEQYF,TGTGCCAGCAACTCCAGGACAGGGAGTTACGAGCAGTACTTC
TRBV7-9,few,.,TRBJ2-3,CASSLDQAVTDTQYF,TGTGCCAGCAGCTTAGATCAGGCTGTCACAGATACGCAGTATTTT
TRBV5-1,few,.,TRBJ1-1,CASSLVSSNTEAFF,TGCGCCAGCAGCTTGGTCAGCTCGAACACTGAAGCTTTCTTT
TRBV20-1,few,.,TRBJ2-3,CSAIRFSSTDTQYF,TGCAGTGCCATTAGATTTTCTAGCACAGATACGCAGTATTTT
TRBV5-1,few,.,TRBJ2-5,CASSPLKASARQETQYF,TGCGCCAGCAGCCCGCTTAAGGCTAGCGCAAGGCAAGAGACCCAGTACTTC
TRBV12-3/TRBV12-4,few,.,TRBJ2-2,CASSFAFIDTGELFF,TGTGCCAGCAGTTTTGCTTTTATAGACACCGGGGAGCTGTTTTTT
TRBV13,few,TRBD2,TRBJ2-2,CASSLGSSGVNTGELFF,TGTGCCAGCAGCTTAGGTTCTAGCGGGGTGAACACCGGGGAGCTGTTTTTT
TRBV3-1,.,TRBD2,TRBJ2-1,CASSQGPLAGVYNEQFF,TGTGCCAGCAGCCAAGGCCCTCTAGCGGGGGTCTACAATGAGCAGTTCTTC
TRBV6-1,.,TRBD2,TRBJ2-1,CASSVRLGLAGVEQFF,TGTGCCAGCTCAGTTCGACTCGGACTAGCGGGGGTTGAGCAGTTCTTC
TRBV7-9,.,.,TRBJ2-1,CASSPSLTSREQFF,TGTGCCAGCAGCCCCTCTCTAACTAGTCGTGAGCAGTTCTTC
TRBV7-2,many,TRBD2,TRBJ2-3,CASSSTSGTTDTQYF,TGTGCCTCCAGTAGTACTAGCGGGACGACAGATACGCAGTATTTT
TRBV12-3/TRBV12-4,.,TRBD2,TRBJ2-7,CASSSAGKVPGEQYF,TGTGCCAGCAGTTCAGCGGGAAAGGTCCCAGGCGAGCAGTACTTC
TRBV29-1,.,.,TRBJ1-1,CTELYTEAFF,TGCACCGAATTGTACACTGAAGCTTTCTTT
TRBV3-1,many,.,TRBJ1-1,CASSQDLREAFF,TGTGCCAGCAGCCAAGATCTAAGGGAAGCTTTCTTT
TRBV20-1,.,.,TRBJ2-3,CSARDGGPSDTQYF,TGCAGTGCTAGAGATGGGGGCCCGTCAGATACGCAGTATTTT
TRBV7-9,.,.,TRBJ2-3,CASSRPRAYTQYF,TGTGCCAGCAGCCGACCTAGAGCCTATACGCAGTATTTT
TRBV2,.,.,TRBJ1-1,CASKTGFMNTEAFF,TGTGCCAGCAAGACGGGCTTCATGAACACTGAAGCTTTCTTT
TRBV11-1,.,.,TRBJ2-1,CASSLERRNYNEQFF,TGTGCCAGCAGCTTAGAACGGCGGAACTACAATGAGCAGTTCTTC
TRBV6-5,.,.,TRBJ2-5,CASSYSDRREETQYF,TGTGCCAGCAGTTACTCGGACAGACGGGAAGAGACCCAGTACTTC
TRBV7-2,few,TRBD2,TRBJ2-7,CASSPWTSGLYEQYF,TGTGCCAGCAGTCCATGGACTAGCGGTCTCTACGAGCAGTACTTC
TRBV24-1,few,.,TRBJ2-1,CATSDPGQGEQFF,TGTGCCACCAGTGACCCCGGGCAGGGTGAGCAGTTCTTC